The 30 T cell receptor beta chains in this list originate from one sample, sequenced in a study of shared clonotypes between healthy human individuals. Clones were sequenced by immunoSEQ multiplex PCR, and TCRdb holds only the in-frame ones, with some missing. The repertoire includes about 600,000 clones, roughly 97% of them detected once, and roughly 0.05% sits in the top ten. The sequencing input was naive CD4+ T cells sorted from blood. Subset here: CD45RA+ positively selected. Every receptor here comes from a woman aged 25 to 45 in good health.

The chain recombines TRBV6-5 with TRBJ2-3, with TRBD2 matching over 8 bases. The CDR3 totals 15 residues. In germline, CDR1 is MNHEY, CDR2 SVGAGI. The ends lost 6 bases at V and 6 bases at J; junction bases unmatched: 11. Written as DNA, the CDR3 is TGTGCCAGCAGCGGACTAGCACAAAATTCGGATACGCAGTATTTT. Translation gives CASSGLAQNSDTQYF.

The chain has TRBV7-3 and TRBJ1-1; D gene uncertain. Germline CDR1 SGHTA, CDR2 FQGTGA. CDR3 length: 13 amino acids. V dropped 6 bases and J dropped 1 base, with 9 bases sitting between them. The CDR3 loop reads CASSTNTNTEAFF. CDR3 nucleotides: TGTGCCAGCAGTACTAATACGAACACTGAAGCTTTCTTT.

The chain has TRBV10-2 and TRBJ2-3, with a weak D call TRBD2 (6 bases). In germline, CDR1 is WSHSY, CDR2 SAAADI. There are 17 residues in the CDR3. V dropped 4 bases and J dropped 4 bases, with 21 bases sitting between them. CDR3 region: CASSAPGLREVADTQYF. The DNA of the CDR3 is TGCGCCAGCAGTGCACCGGGACTGAGGGAGGTAGCAGATACGCAGTATTTT.

V usage is TRBV6-1 and J usage is TRBJ2-6; D is ambiguous. The CDR3 has 15 residues. Germline assignment: CDR1 MNHNS and CDR2 SASEGT. The germline V and J ends were trimmed by 2 bases and 1 base, with 6 bases remaining between them. Here the CDR3 reads CASSERSSGANVLTF. DNA of the CDR3: TGTGCCAGCAGTGAACGGAGTTCTGGGGCCAACGTCCTGACTTTC.

The gene calls are TRBV6-6 and TRBJ2-1; the D is unclear. The CDR3 runs to 13 residues. Germline values: CDR1 MNHNY, CDR2 SVGAGI (reference sequence). V lost 0 bases and J 6 bases, leaving 6 bases between the germline ends. CDR3 sequence: CASSYSWANEQFF. CDR3 DNA sequence: TGTGCCAGCAGTTACTCATGGGCCAATGAGCAGTTCTTC.

This sequence joins TRBV27 and TRBJ2-5; 10 positions agree with TRBD2. From germline, CDR1 is MNHEY and CDR2 SMNVEV (reference sequence). V lost 0 bases and J lost 5; bases outside the gene matches: 6. The CDR3 has 16 residues. Written as DNA, the CDR3 is TGTGCCAGCAGTTTATCGTCTAGCGGGAGAGGGGAGACCCAGTACTTC. Amino acid sequence: CASSLSSSGRGETQYF.

The gene calls are TRBV4-1 and TRBJ2-7; perhaps TRBD1 as D (5 bases). V shed 4 bases and J shed 3 bases, with 10 bases lying between them. The CDR3 contains 13 residues. The germline CDR1 and CDR2 sequences are MGHRA and YSYEKL. The CDR3 region is CASSPETVYEQYF. In nucleotides, the CDR3 is TGCGCCAGCAGCCCAGAGACAGTCTACGAGCAGTACTTC.

The rearrangement joins TRBV28 to TRBJ2-7, with 9 bases fitting TRBD1. This CDR3 comprises 15 residues. V shed 6 bases and J 5 bases; nucleotides not matched to a gene: 11. Germline V lookup: CDR1 MDHEN, CDR2 SYDVKM. Written as DNA, the CDR3 is TGTGCCAGCAGGCAAGCCGGGACAGGGTGGAACGAGCAGTACTTC. Translated, it gives CASRQAGTGWNEQYF. Filled out from reference TRBV28 and TRBJ2-7, the complete variable domain reads DVKVTQSSRYLVKRTGEKVFLECVQDMDHENMFWYRQDPGLGLRLIYFSYDVKMKEKGDIPEGYSVSREKKERFSLILESASTNQTSMYLCASRQAGTGWNEQYFGPGTRLTVT.

V is TRBV11-2 and J is TRBJ2-7, with 16 bases that match TRBD2. This CDR3 is built from 15 residues. Germline CDR1 reads SGHAT; CDR2 reads FQNNGV. The V and J ends lost 6 bases and 7 bases, in that order; junction bases with no gene match: 6. CDR3 residues: CASRGLAGGPAEQYF. CDR3 bases: TGTGCCAGCAGGGGACTAGCGGGAGGGCCGGCGGAGCAGTACTTC.

V usage is TRBV5-1 and J usage is TRBJ2-7; the D gene is possibly TRBD1 (6 bases). The CDR3 spans 13 residues. The ends were cut back, 0 bases at V and 6 bases at J, with 10 bases in the middle. Germline CDR1 SGHRS, CDR2 YFSETQ. The CDR3 DNA is TGCGCCAGCAGCTTGGCAGGGGTGGGCGAGCAGTACTTC. Protein product: CASSLAGVGEQYF.

This clone appeared a single time. This rearrangement joins TRBV10-1 to TRBJ2-7; D not certain. Germline V gene sequence: CDR1 WNHNN, CDR2 SYGVQD (reference sequence). This CDR3 is built from 15 residues. V shed 8 bases and J shed 5 bases, with 22 bases lying between them. CDR3 region: CASSGSGPLGDEQYF. CDR3 DNA: TGCGCCAGCTCCGGATCCGGACCGCTTGGCGACGAGCAGTACTTC.

The V call is TRBV28, the J call TRBJ2-7, with 10 nucleotides matching TRBD2. CDR3 length: 14 amino acids. CDR1 is MDHEN, CDR2 SYDVKM, per germline. With V trimmed by 3 bases and J by 5 bases, 4 bases remained unmatched. CDR3 amino acids: CASSFTSGNNEQYF. The CDR3 coding sequence is TGTGCCAGCAGTTTTACTAGCGGGAACAACGAGCAGTACTTC.

This clone was counted once. This chain joins TRBV5-8 and TRBJ2-5; weak D call: TRBD2 (6 bases). CDR1 is SGHTS, CDR2 YDEGEE, per germline. The germline V and J ends were trimmed by 0 bases and 11 bases, with 14 bases remaining between them. The CDR3 totals 13 residues. The CDR3 region is CASSLGNAREQYF. The CDR3 bases are TGTGCCAGCAGCTTGGGAAACGCCCGGGAGCAGTACTTC.

The chain is built from TRBV7-9 and TRBJ1-6; no definite D call. Germline CDR1 and CDR2: SEHNR and FQNEAQ (reference sequence). V lost 4 bases to trimming and J lost 4 bases, with 11 bases between them. The CDR3 length is 15 residues. The CDR3 bases are TGTGCCAGCAGCTATACAGCATCTTATAATTCACCCCTCCACTTT. Protein: CASSYTASYNSPLHF.

This chain links TRBV28 with TRBJ1-2; no clear D. Trimming left V 3 bases short and J 2 bases short, with 7 bases between. Germline V gene data show CDR1 as MDHEN and CDR2 as SYDVKM. CDR3 size: 13 residues. CDR3 nucleotide sequence: TGTGCCAGCAGTTTCCCCCACAACTATGGCTACACCTTC. Amino acid sequence: CASSFPHNYGYTF.

The gene calls are TRBV2 and TRBJ1-1, with D perhaps matching TRBD1 (6 bases). V lost 8 bases, J lost 2 bases, and 12 bases lay in between. The length of the CDR3 is 13 residues. In germline, CDR1 is SNHLY, CDR2 FYNNEI. The CDR3 is CASRWDINTEAFF. CDR3 DNA sequence: TGTGCCAGCCGTTGGGACATCAACACTGAAGCTTTCTTT.

The chain has TRBV9 and TRBJ2-7; TRBD1 aligns across 7 bases. After removal of 0 bases from V and 3 bases from J, the junction contained 9 bases not matched to a gene. CDR3 length: 16 residues. Germline CDR1 and CDR2: SGDLS and YYNGEE. The CDR3 here is CASSVGIGTAYYEQYF. CDR3 coding DNA: TGTGCCAGCAGCGTAGGCATCGGGACAGCCTACTACGAGCAGTACTTC.

This chain links TRBV6-5 with TRBJ1-4, with D unclear. The CDR3 is made up of 15 amino acids. Germline V CDR1 and CDR2: MNHEY, SVGAGI. V lost 0 bases and J lost 2, with 7 bases in between. CDR3 protein: CASSYSTGTNEKLFF. For the CDR3, the DNA is TGTGCCAGCAGTTACTCGACGGGGACTAATGAAAAACTGTTTTTT.

With respect to this clone: The same CDR3 can be traced to other DNA sequences in this sample. V is TRBV28 and J is TRBJ2-2, with TRBD2 matching over 10 bases. Germline V lookup: CDR1 MDHEN, CDR2 SYDVKM. The CDR3 is made up of 17 amino acids. Germline trimming cut 6 bases from V and 4 bases from J; bases unmatched to any gene: 11. The CDR3 nucleotides read TGTGCCAGCAGCACATCGGGGCTAGCGGGAGTCACCGGGGAGCTGTTTTTT. It encodes CASSTSGLAGVTGELFF.

This chain joins TRBV28 and TRBJ2-2; a weak D match, TRBD2 (6 bases). The V gene's germline CDR1 is MDHEN and CDR2 SYDVKM. This CDR3 comprises 14 residues. The V end was cut by 8 bases, the J end by 5 bases, with 15 bases between. CDR3 protein: CASGTGEGTGELFF. The CDR3 nucleotides read TGTGCCAGCGGAACGGGAGAGGGGACCGGGGAGCTGTTTTTT.

The J gene is TRBJ1-4, the V gene TRBV11-2; tentative D call: TRBD1 (6 bases). CDR1 is SGHAT and CDR2 is FQNNGV in the germline V gene. The CDR3 totals 17 residues. Trimming took off 1 base at V and 8 bases at J, with 20 bases between the two ends. CDR3 coding DNA: TGTGCCAGCAGCTTAGGGGGGCAGACAGTGGAGAGGGAAAAACTGTTTTTT. Residues: CASSLGGQTVEREKLFF.

This chain links TRBV28 with TRBJ1-4, with D maybe TRBD1 (6 bases). CDR3 length: 18 residues. The germline V and J ends were trimmed by 6 bases and 7 bases, with 27 bases remaining between them. Looked up from germline, CDR1 is MDHEN and CDR2 is SYDVKM. The CDR3 nucleotides are TGTGCCAGCAGCACCCTCTCCGGGACACCCTGGGGGAGTGAAAAACTGTTTTTT. This gives the protein CASSTLSGTPWGSEKLFF.

The gene calls are TRBV30 and TRBJ2-1; D remains unclear. V was cut by 1 base and J by 6 bases, with 7 bases left in between. CDR1 and CDR2 from the germline V gene are GTSNPN and SVGIG (reference sequence). This CDR3 has 12 amino acids. CDR3 nucleotide sequence: TGTGCCTGGAGTGCTTTCGGCAATGAGCAGTTCTTC. Protein product: CAWSAFGNEQFF.

This clone is a singleton in its sample. The chain employs TRBV27 and TRBJ2-7; D is undetermined. Germline CDR1 reads MNHEY; CDR2 reads SMNVEV (reference sequence). The CDR3 has 13 residues. In DNA, the CDR3 is TGTGCAGTCTCTGGTGGGATAAGAAGCGAGCAGTACTTC. It yields the protein CAVSGGIRSEQYF.

This sequence joins TRBV27 and TRBJ2-3; a weak D match, TRBD2 (6 bases). CDR3 length: 15 amino acids. The germline V gene encodes CDR1 MNHEY and CDR2 SMNVEV (reference sequence). V lost 6 bases to trimming and J lost 3 bases, with 16 bases between them. CDR3 sequence reads: CASSPIADPTDTQYF. In DNA form, the CDR3 reads TGTGCCAGCAGCCCGATAGCGGATCCTACAGATACGCAGTATTTT.

This chain connects TRBV5-4 to TRBJ2-7, with D perhaps TRBD2 (6 bases). Germline values: CDR1 SGHNT, CDR2 YYREEE (reference sequence). The V gene lost 0 bases and the J gene lost 1 base, with 11 bases spanning the gap. CDR3 length: 15 amino acids. The CDR3 DNA reads TGTGCCAGCAGCTTGGCGGGGACTGGGTCCTACGAGCAGTACTTC. It codes for CASSLAGTGSYEQYF.

The CDR3 here is CASSGGISGIGETQYF. The CDR3 nucleotides read TGTGCCAGCAGTGGGGGTATTAGCGGGATAGGAGAGACCCAGTACTTC. The chain employs TRBV2 and TRBJ2-5, with 8 bases identical to TRBD2. This CDR3 is 16 amino acids long. The germline gives CDR1 SNHLY, CDR2 FYNNEI. The J segment lost 4 bases and the V segment lost 4 bases, leaving 11 bases of the junction unmatched.

The genes are TRBV9 and TRBJ2-1; 10 bases align to TRBD2. Germline V CDR1 and CDR2: SGDLS, YYNGEE. The CDR3 has 15 amino acids. V shed 3 bases and J 5 bases; nucleotides not matched to a gene: 5. CDR3 nucleotide sequence: TGTGCCAGCAGCGAACGGACTAGCGGAAACAATGAGCAGTTCTTC. Its translation is CASSERTSGNNEQFF.

The chain couples TRBV6-1 to TRBJ2-1, with a possible D match to TRBD2 (6 bases). In germline, CDR1 is MNHNS, CDR2 SASEGT. Between the trimmed V and J ends, which lost 2 bases and 7 bases, there was a span of 15 bases. The CDR3 totals 15 residues. Written as DNA, the CDR3 is TGTGCCAGCAGTGAATGGCTAGCGCGGGGTAATGAGCAGTTCTTC. This sequence encodes CASSEWLARGNEQFF.

The DNA for the CDR3 is TGCGCCAGCAGCACACAGACAGGGGGTCAAGAGACCCAGTACTTC. Translation: CASSTQTGGQETQYF. The chain joins TRBV5-1 to TRBJ2-5; 9 nucleotides line up with TRBD1. The CDR3 consists of 15 residues. Germline CDR1 reads SGHRS; CDR2 reads YFSETQ. With V trimmed by 4 bases and J by 2 bases, 6 bases remained unmatched.